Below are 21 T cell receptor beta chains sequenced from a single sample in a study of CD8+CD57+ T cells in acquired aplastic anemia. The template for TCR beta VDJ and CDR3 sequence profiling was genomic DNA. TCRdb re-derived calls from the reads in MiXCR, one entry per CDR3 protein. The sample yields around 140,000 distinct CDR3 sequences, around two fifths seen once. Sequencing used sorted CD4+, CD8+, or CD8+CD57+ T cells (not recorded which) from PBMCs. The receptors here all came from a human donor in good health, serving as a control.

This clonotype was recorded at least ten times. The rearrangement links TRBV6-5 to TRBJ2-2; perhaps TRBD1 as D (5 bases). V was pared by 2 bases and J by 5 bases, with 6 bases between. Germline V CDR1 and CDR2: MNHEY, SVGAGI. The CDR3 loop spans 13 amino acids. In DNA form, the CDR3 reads TGTGCCAGCAGTTACGGGGCTACCGGGGAGCTGTTTTTT. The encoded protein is CASSYGATGELFF.

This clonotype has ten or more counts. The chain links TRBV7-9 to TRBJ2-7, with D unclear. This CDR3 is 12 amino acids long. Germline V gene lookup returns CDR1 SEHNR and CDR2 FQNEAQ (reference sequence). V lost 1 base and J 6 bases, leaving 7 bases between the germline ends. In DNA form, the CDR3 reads TGTGCCAGCAGCTTAGTAGGCCGCGAGCAGTACTTC. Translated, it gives CASSLVGREQYF.

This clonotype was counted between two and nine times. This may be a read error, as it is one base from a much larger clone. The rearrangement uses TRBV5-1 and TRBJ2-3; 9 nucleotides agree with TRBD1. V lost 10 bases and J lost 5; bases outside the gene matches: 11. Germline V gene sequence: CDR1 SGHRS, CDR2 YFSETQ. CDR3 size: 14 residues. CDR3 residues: CAPNPGTGIDTQYF. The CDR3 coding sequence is TGCGCCCCTAACCCCGGGACAGGGATAGATACGCAGTATTTT. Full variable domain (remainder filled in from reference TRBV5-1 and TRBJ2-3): KAGVTQTPRYLIKTRGQQVTLSCSPISGHRSVSWYQQTPGQGLQFLFEYFSETQRNKGNFPGRFSGRQFSNSRSEMNVSTLELGDSALYLCAPNPGTGIDTQYFGPGTRLTVL.

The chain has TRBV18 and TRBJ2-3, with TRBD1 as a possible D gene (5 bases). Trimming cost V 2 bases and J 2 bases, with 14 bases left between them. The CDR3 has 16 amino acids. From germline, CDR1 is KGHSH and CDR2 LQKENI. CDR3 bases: TGTGCCAGCTCACCATTGGTAGGGGTCAACACAGATACGCAGTATTTT. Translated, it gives CASSPLVGVNTDTQYF.

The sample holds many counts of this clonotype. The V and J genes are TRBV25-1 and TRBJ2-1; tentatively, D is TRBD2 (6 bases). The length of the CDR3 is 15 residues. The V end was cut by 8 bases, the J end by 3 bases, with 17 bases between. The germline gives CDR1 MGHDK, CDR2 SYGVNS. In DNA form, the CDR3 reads TGTGCCAGCTCTCAGGGACTCCCGCGCTACAATGAGCAGTTCTTC. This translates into CASSQGLPRYNEQFF.

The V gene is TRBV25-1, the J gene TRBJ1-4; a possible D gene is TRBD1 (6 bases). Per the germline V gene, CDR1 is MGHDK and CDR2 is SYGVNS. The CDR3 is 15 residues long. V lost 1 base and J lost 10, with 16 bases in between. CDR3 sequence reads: CASSESPGGGGKLFF. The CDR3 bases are TGTGCCAGCAGTGAATCACCGGGGGGCGGTGGAAAACTGTTTTTT.

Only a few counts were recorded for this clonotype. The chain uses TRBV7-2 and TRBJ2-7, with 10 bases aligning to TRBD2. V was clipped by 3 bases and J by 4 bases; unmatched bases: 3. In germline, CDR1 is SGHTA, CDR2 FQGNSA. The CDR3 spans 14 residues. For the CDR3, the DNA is TGTGCCAGCAGCTTGGCTAGCGGGAGTTACGAGCAGTACTTC. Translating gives CASSLASGSYEQYF. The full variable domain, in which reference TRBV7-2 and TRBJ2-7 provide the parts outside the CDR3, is GAGVSQSPSNKVTEKGKDVELRCDPISGHTALYWYRQSLGQGLEFLIYFQGNSAPDKSGLPSDRFSAERTGGSVSTLTIQRTQQEDSAVYLCASSLASGSYEQYFGPGTRLTVT.

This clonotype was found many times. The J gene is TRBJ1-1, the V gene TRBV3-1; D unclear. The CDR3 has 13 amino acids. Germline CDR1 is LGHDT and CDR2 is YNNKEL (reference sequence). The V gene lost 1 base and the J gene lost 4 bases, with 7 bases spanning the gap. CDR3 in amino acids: CASSQVPTTEAFF. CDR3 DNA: TGTGCCAGCAGCCAAGTCCCGACCACTGAAGCTTTCTTT.

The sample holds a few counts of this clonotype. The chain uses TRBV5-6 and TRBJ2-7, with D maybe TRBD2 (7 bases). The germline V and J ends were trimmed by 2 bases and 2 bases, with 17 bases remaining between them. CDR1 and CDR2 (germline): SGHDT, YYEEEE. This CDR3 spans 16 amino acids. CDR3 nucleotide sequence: TGTGCCAGCAGCTTAGACAGTACAGGGAGGGCCTACGAGCAGTACTTC. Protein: CASSLDSTGRAYEQYF.

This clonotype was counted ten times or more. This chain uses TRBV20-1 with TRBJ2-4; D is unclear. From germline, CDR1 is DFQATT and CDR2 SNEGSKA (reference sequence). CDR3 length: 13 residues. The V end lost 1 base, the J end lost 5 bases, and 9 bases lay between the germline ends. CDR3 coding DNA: TGCAGTGCTAGAGTAGGGATACAAAACATTCAGTACTTC. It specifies CSARVGIQNIQYF.

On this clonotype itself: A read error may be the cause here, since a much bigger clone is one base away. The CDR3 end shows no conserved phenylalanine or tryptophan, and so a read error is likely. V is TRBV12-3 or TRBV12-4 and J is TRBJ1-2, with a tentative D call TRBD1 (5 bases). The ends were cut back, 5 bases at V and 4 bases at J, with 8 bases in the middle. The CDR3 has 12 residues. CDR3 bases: TGTGCCAGCAGTCGGGGGACCTATGGCTACACCTCC. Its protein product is CASSRGTYGYTS.

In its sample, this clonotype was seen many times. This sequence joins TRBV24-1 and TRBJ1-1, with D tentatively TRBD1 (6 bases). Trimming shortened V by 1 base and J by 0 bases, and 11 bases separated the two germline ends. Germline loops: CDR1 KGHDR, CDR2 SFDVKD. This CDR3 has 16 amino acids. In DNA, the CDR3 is TGTGCCACCAGTGATTTCGGACAGTCCATGAACACTGAAGCTTTCTTT. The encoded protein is CATSDFGQSMNTEAFF.

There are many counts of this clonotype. CDR3 residues: CASQADEAKNIQYF. DNA for the CDR3: TGTGCCAGTCAGGCCGATGAGGCCAAAAACATTCAGTACTTC. This rearrangement joins TRBV2 to TRBJ2-4; no definite D call. Per germline, CDR1 SNHLY and CDR2 FYNNEI. With 9 bases removed from V and 1 base from J, the gap between germline ends came to 13 bases. This CDR3 spans 14 amino acids.

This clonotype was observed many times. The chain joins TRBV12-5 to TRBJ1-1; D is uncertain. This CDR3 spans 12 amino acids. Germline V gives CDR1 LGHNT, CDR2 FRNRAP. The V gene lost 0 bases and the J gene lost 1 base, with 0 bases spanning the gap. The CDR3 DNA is TGTGCTAGTGGTTTGGTGAACACTGAAGCTTTCTTT. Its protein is CASGLVNTEAFF.

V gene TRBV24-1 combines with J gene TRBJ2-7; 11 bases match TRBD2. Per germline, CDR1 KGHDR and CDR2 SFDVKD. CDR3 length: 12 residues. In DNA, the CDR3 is TGTGCCACCAGTGATTCAAAAAGACTAGCGGGAGTC. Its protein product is CATSDSKRLAGV.

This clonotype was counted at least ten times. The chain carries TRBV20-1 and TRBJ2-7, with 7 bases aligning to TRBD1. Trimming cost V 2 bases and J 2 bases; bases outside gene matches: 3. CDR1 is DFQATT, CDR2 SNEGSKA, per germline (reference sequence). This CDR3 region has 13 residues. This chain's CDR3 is CSARRDRAYEQYF. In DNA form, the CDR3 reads TGCAGTGCTAGAAGGGACAGAGCCTACGAGCAGTACTTC.

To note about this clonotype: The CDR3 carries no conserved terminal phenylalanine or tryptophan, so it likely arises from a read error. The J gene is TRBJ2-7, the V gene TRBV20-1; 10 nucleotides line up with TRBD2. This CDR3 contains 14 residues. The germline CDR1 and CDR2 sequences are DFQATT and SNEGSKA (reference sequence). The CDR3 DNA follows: TGCAGCGCTAGAAGCCTAGCGGGGGCCTACGAGCAGTACCTC. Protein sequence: CSARSLAGAYEQYL.

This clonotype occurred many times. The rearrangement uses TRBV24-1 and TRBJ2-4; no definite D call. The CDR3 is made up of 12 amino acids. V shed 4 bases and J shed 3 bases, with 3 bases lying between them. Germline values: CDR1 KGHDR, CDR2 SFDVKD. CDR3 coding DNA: TGTGCCACCAGTGACTTCAAAAACATTCAGTACTTC. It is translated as CATSDFKNIQYF.

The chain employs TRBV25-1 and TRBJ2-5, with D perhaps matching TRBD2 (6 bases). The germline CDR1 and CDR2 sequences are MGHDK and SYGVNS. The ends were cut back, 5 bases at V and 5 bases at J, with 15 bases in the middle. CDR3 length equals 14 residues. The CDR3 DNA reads TGTGCCAGCAGTACCCATAGCGGTGTTGAGACCCAGTACTTC. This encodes CASSTHSGVETQYF.

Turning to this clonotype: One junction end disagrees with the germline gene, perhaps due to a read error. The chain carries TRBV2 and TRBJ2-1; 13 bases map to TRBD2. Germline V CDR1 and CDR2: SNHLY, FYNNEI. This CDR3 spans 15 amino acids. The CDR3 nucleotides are TGTGTCAGCTCGACTAGCGGGAGGTTGGCCAATGAGCAGTTCTTC. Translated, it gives CVSSTSGRLANEQFF.

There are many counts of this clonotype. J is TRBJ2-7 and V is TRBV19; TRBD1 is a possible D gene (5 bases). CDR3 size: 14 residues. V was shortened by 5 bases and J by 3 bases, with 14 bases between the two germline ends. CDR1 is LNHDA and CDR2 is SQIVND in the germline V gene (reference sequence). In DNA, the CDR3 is TGTGCCAGTAGTGAGAACAGGATTAGCTACGAGCAGTACTTC. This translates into CASSENRISYEQYF.